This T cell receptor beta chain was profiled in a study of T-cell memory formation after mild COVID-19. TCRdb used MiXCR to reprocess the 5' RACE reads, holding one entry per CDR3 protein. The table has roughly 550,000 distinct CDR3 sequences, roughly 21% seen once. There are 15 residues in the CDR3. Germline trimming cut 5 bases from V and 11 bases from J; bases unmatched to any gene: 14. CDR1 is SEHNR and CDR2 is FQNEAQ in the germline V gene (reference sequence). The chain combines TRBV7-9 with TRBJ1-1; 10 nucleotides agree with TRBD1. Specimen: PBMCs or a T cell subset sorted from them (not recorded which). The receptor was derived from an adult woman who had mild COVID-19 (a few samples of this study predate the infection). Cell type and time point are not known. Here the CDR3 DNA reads TGTGCCAGCAGCGGCCCCGGGACAGGGGAGGAAAGGGCTTTCTTT. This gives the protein CASSGPGTGEERAFF.